This TCR beta chain was recovered during a study of cytomegalovirus exposure and HLA in healthy donors. Remarks on this clone: Its specificity is unknown.

V was pared by 4 bases and J by 6 bases, with 8 bases of the junction left unmatched. CDR1 is PRHDT, CDR2 FYEKMQ, per germline (reference sequence). CDR3 length: 14 amino acids. The PCR had 60 Vbeta and 13 Jbeta primers. The assay was immunoSEQ multiplex PCR, and TCRdb's table has in-frame clones only and misses some. The sample yields about 170,000 clones, more than 75% seen once. Study-wide findings and caveats: Several of the most significant clusters were apparently associated with common viral pathogens in a later analysis. Presence/absence analyses treated sequencing depth as roughly uniform across donors.

This TCR was recovered from a man aged 30 to 39 in good health and CMV-seropositive. The chain uses TRBV13 and TRBJ1-1, with 7 positions matching TRBD1. Sequencing was done on a sample of PBMCs. CDR3 sequence reads: CASSSGQLTPEAFF. The CDR3 nucleotides read TGTGCCAGCAGCTCGGGACAGCTGACACCTGAAGCTTTCTTT.